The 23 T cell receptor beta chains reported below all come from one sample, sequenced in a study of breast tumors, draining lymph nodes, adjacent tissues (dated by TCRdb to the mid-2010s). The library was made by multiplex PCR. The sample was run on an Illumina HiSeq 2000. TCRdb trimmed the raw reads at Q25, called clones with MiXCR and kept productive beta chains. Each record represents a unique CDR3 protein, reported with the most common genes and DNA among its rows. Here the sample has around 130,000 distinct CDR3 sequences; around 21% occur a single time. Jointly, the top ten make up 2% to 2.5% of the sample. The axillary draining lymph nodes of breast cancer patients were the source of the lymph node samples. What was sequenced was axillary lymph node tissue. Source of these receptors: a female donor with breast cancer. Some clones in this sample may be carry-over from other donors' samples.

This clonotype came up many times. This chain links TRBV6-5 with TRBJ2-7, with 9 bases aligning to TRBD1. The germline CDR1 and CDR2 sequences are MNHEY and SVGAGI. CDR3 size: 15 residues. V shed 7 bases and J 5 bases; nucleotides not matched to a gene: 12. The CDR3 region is CASKASGTGLHEQYF. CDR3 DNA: TGTGCCAGCAAGGCCTCCGGGACAGGGCTCCACGAGCAGTACTTC.

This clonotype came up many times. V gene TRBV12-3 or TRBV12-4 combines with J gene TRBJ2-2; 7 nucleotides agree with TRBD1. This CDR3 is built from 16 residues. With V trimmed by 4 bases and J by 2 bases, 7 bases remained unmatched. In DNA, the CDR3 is TGTGCCAGCAGTTCGTATCGGGACAGCAACACCGGGGAGCTGTTTTTT. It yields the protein CASSSYRDSNTGELFF.

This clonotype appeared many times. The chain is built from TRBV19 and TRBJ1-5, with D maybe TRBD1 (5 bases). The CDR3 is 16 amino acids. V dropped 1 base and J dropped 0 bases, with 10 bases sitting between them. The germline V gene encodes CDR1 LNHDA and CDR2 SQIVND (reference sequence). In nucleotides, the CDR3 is TGTGCCAGTAGTATAGTTCCGGGACGTAGCAATCAGCCCCAGCATTTT. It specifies CASSIVPGRSNQPQHF.

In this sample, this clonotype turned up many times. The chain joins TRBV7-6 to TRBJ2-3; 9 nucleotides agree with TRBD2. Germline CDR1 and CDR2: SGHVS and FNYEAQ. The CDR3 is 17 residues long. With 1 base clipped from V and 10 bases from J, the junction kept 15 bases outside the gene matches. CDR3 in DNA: TGTGCCAGCAGCTTAGGGGCTAGCGGGGTGGGGCATCAGGCGCAGTATTTT. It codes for CASSLGASGVGHQAQYF.

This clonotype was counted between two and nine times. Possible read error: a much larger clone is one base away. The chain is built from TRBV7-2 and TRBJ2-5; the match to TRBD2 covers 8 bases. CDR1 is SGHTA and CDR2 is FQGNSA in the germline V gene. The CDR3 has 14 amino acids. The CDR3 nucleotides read TGTGCCAGCAGCTACAGCGGGAGCCGGGAGACCCAGTGCTTC. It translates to CASSYSGSRETQCF.

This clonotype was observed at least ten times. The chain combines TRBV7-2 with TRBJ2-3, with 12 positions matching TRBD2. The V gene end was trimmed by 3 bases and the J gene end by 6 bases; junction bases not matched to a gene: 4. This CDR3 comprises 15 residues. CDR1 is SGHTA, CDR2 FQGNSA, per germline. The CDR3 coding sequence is TGTGCCAGCAGCTTCACTAGCGGGAGGATGGATACGCAGTATTTT. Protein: CASSFTSGRMDTQYF.

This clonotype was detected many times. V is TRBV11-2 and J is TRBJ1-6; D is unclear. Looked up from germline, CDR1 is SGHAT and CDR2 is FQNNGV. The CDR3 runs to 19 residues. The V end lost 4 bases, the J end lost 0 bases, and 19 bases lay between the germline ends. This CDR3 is CASSSIRSRKSSYNSPLHF. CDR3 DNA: TGTGCCAGCAGCTCAATAAGGTCCAGAAAGAGCTCCTATAATTCACCCCTCCACTTT.

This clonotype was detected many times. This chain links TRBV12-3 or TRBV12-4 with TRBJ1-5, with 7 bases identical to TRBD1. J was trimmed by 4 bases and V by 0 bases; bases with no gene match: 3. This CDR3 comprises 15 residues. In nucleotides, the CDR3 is TGTGCCAGCAGTTTAGCGACAGGGATGAATCAGCCCCAGCATTTT. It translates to CASSLATGMNQPQHF.

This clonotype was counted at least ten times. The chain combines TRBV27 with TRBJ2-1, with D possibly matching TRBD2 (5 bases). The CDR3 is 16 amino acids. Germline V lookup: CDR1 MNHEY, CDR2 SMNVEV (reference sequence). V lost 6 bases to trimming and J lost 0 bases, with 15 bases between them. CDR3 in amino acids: CASRPTGVVSYNEQFF. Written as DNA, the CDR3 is TGTGCCAGCAGGCCTACCGGGGTGGTCTCCTACAATGAGCAGTTCTTC.

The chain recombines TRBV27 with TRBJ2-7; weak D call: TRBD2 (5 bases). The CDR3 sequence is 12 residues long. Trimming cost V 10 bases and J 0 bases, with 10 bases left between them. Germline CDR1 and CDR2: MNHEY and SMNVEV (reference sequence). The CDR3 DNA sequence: TGTGCCACCTGGGGAGACTCCTACGAGCAGTACTTC. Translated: CATWGDSYEQYF.

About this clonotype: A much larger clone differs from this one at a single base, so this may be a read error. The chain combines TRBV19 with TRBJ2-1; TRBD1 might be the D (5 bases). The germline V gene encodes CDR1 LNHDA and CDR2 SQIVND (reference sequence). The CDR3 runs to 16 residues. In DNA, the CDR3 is TGTGCCAGTAGTACCTTTGGGGCAGGAGTCGACAATGAGCGGTTCTTC. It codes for CASSTFGAGVDNERFF.

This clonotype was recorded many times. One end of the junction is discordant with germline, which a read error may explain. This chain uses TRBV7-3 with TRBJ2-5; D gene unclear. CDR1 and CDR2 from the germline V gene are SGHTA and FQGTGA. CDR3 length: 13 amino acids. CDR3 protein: CAGSLNSEETQYF. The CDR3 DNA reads TGTGCCGGCAGCTTAAACTCGGAGGAGACCCAGTACTTC. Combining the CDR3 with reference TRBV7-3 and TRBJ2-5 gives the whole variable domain GAGVSQTPSNKVTEKGKYVELRCDPISGHTALYWYRQSLGQGPEFLIYFQGTGAADDSGLPNDRFFAVRPEGSVSTLKIQRTERGDSAVYLCAGSLNSEETQYFGPGTRLLVL.

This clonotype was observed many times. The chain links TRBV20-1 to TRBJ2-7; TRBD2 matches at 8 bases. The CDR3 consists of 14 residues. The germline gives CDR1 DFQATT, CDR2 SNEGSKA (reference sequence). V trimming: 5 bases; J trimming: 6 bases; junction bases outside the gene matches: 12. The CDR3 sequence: CSAGAGVGDIEQYF. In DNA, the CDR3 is TGCAGTGCTGGAGCGGGAGTTGGGGATATCGAGCAGTACTTC.

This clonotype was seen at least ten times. The CDR3 DNA reads as TGTGCCAGCAGCGGACCCTTAGCGGGAGATTGGGAGACCCAGTACTTC. Translated, it gives CASSGPLAGDWETQYF. The V and J genes are TRBV9 and TRBJ2-5, with TRBD2 identical over 9 bases. In germline, CDR1 is SGDLS, CDR2 YYNGEE. Germline trimming cut 3 bases from V and 5 bases from J; bases unmatched to any gene: 11. The CDR3 totals 16 residues.

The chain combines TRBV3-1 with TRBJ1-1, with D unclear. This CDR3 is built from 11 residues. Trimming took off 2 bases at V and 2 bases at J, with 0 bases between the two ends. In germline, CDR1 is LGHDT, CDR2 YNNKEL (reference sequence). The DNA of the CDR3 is TGTGCCAGCAGCCAAAACACTGAAGCTTTCTTT. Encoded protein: CASSQNTEAFF.

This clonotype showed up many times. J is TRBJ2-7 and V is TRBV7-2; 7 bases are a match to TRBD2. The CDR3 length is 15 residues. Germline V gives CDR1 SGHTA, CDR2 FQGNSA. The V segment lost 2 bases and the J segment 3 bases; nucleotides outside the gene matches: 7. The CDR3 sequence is CASSLYPPGGYEQYF. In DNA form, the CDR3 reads TGTGCCAGCAGCTTATACCCCCCGGGGGGCTACGAGCAGTACTTC. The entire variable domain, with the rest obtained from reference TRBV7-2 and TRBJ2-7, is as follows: GAGVSQSPSNKVTEKGKDVELRCDPISGHTALYWYRQSLGQGLEFLIYFQGNSAPDKSGLPSDRFSAERTGGSVSTLTIQRTQQEDSAVYLCASSLYPPGGYEQYFGPGTRLTVT.

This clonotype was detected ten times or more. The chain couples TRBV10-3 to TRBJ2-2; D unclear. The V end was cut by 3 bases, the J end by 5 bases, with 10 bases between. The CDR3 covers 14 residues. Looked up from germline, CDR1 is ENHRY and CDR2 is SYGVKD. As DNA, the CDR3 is TGTGCCATCAGTGACCTGGGAAGGACCGGGGAGCTGTTTTTT. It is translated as CAISDLGRTGELFF.

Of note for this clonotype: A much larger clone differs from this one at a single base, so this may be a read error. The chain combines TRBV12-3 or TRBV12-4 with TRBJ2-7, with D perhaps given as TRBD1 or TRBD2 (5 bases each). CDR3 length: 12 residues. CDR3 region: CASSLQRGERYF. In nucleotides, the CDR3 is TGTGCCAGCAGTTTACAGAGGGGCGAGCGGTACTTC.

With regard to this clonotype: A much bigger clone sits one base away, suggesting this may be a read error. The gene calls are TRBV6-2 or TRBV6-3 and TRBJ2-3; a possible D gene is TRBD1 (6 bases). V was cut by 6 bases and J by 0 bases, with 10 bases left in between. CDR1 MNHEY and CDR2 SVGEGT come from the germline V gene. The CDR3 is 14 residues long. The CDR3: CASSPGVSTDTQYF. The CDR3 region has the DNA TGTGCCAGCAGCCCAGGGGTCAGCACAGATACGCAGTATTTT.

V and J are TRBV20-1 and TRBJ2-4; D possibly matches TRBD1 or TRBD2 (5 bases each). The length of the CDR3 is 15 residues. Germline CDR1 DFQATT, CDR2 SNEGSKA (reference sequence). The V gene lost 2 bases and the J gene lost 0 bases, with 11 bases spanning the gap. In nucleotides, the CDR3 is TGCAGTGCTAGAAGAGGGGAAGGAGCCAAAAACATTCAGTACTTC. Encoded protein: CSARRGEGAKNIQYF.

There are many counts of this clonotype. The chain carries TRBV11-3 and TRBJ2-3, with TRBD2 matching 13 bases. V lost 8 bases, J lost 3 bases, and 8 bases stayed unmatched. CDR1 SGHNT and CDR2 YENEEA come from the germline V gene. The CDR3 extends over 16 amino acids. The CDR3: CASDNRTSGGTDTQYF. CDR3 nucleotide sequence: TGTGCCAGCGATAACCGGACTAGCGGGGGAACAGATACGCAGTATTTT.

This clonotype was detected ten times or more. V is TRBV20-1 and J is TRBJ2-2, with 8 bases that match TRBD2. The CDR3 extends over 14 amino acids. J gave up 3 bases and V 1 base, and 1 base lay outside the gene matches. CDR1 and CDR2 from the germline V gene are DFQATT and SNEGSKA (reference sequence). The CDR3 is CSARAGGDTGELFF. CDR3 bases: TGCAGTGCTAGAGCCGGGGGGGACACCGGGGAGCTGTTTTTT.

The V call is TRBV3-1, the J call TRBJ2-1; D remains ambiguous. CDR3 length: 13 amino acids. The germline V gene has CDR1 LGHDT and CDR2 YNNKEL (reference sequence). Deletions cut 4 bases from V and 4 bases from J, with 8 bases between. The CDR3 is CASSLTHYNEQFF. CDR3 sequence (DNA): TGTGCCAGCAGCCTAACCCATTACAATGAGCAGTTCTTC.